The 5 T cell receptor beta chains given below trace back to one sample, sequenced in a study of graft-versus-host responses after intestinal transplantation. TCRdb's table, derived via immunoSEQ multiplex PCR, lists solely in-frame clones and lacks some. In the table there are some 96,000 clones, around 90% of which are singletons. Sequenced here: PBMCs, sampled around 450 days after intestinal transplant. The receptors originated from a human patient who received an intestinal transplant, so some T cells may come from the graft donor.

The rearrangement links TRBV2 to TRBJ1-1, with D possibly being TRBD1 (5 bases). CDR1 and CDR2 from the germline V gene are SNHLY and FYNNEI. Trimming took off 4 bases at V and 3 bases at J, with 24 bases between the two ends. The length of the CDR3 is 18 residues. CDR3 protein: CASSVSRDGDLGDTEAFF. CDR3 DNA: TGTGCCAGCAGTGTTTCGCGGGACGGGGACCTAGGTGACACTGAAGCTTTCTTT. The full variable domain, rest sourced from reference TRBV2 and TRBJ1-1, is EPEVTQTPSHQVTQMGQEVILRCVPISNHLYFYWYRQILGQKVEFLVSFYNNEISEKSEIFDDQFSVERPDGSNFTLKIRSTKLEDSAMYFCASSVSRDGDLGDTEAFFGQGTRLTVV.

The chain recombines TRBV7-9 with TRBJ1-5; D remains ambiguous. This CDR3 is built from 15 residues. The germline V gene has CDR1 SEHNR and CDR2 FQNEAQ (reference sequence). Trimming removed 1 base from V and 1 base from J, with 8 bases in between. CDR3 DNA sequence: TGTGCCAGCAGCTTAGGTTTAGGAAGCAATCAGCCCCAGCATTTT. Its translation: CASSLGLGSNQPQHF. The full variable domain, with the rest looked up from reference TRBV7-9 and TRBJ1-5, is DTGVSQNPRHKITKRGQNVTFRCDPISEHNRLYWYRQTLGQGPEFLTYFQNEAQLEKSRLLSDRFSAERPKGSFSTLEIQRTEQGDSAMYLCASSLGLGSNQPQHFGDGTRLSIL.

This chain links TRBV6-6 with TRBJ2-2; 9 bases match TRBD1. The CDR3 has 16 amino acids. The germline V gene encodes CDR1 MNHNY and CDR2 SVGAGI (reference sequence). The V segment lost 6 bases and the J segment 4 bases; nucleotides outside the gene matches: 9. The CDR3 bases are TGTGCCAGCAGGGAAACAGGGGGCGATCTCACCGGGGAGCTGTTTTTT. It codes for CASRETGGDLTGELFF.

The CDR3 reads CASSFTTSEDTQYF. CDR3 nucleotide sequence: TGTGCCAGCAGCTTTACGACTAGCGAAGATACGCAGTATTTT. V usage is TRBV7-9 and J usage is TRBJ2-3; 8 bases are shared with TRBD2. Germline V gene sequence: CDR1 SEHNR, CDR2 FQNEAQ (reference sequence). After removal of 3 bases from V and 5 bases from J, the junction contained 4 bases not matched to a gene. There are 14 residues in the CDR3.

CDR3 sequence reads: CASSRQSRYGYTF. CDR3 coding DNA: TGTGCCAGCAGCCGTCAAAGTCGATATGGCTACACCTTC. V usage is TRBV7-9 and J usage is TRBJ1-2, with D unresolved. CDR1 and CDR2 (germline): SEHNR, FQNEAQ (reference sequence). Trimming took 5 bases from V and 5 from J, leaving 12 bases between them. The CDR3 extends over 13 amino acids.